Listed here are 8 T cell receptor beta chains from one sample, sequenced in a study of T cell repertoires in cytomegalovirus infection. TCRdb analysed the reads with MiXCR anew, one entry per CDR3 protein. Here the sample spans about 770,000 distinct CDR3 sequences, 25% to 30% being singletons. No antigen has been identified for these receptors. The sample consisted of cultured CD8+ T cells from PBMCs, taken from culture after CMV antigen stimulation. These receptors were obtained from a human donor in good health (CMV status not recorded). Some clones in this sample may be carry-over from other donors' samples.

The J gene is TRBJ1-2, the V gene TRBV7-2, with D uncertain. The CDR3 contains 15 residues. The V end was cut by 1 base, the J end by 4 bases, with 13 bases between. The germline gives CDR1 SGHTA, CDR2 FQGNSA. DNA of the CDR3: TGTGCCAGCAGCTTAGAAGTGGGCGAGATCTATGGCTACACCTTC. Protein: CASSLEVGEIYGYTF.

The chain joins TRBV6-5 to TRBJ2-1; D gene unclear. The CDR3 extends over 16 amino acids. Looked up from germline, CDR1 is MNHEY and CDR2 is SVGAGI. V was shortened by 2 bases and J by 0 bases, with 11 bases between the two germline ends. CDR3 in DNA: TGTGCCAGCAGTTACGGTGGGTATGCCTCCTACAATGAGCAGTTCTTC. As protein: CASSYGGYASYNEQFF.

V gene TRBV6-8 combines with J gene TRBJ2-1; 13 positions match TRBD2. The CDR3 is made up of 16 amino acids. Germline values: CDR1 MNHGY, CDR2 SAAAGT. V lost 4 bases and J lost 4; bases outside the gene matches: 4. CDR3 in amino acids: CASSLTSGGRYNEQFF. Written as DNA, the CDR3 is TGTGCCAGCAGTTTGACTAGCGGGGGGCGGTACAATGAGCAGTTCTTC.

The rearrangement uses TRBV10-1 and TRBJ2-7, with D hard to call. The V end lost 2 bases, the J end lost 5 bases, and 10 bases lay between the germline ends. Germline CDR1 WNHNN, CDR2 SYGVQD (reference sequence). The CDR3 runs 13 residues. The CDR3 protein is CASSETTDDEQYF. CDR3 bases: TGCGCCAGCAGTGAGACGACTGACGACGAGCAGTACTTC.

This clonotype was seen more than once but under ten times. The chain uses TRBV19 and TRBJ2-1; TRBD2 is a possible D gene (5 bases). The length of the CDR3 is 15 residues. Trimming removed 1 base at V and 2 bases at J, with 9 bases between. Germline V gene data show CDR1 as LNHDA and CDR2 as SQIVND (reference sequence). Here the CDR3 reads CASSIGEGAYNEQFF. The CDR3 DNA follows: TGTGCCAGTAGTATAGGAGAGGGAGCCTACAATGAGCAGTTCTTC.

The rearrangement uses TRBV2 and TRBJ1-2, with D uncertain. CDR1 SNHLY and CDR2 FYNNEI come from the germline V gene. With 2 bases removed from V and 3 bases from J, the gap between germline ends came to 10 bases. This CDR3 spans 14 amino acids. The chain's CDR3 is CASSELPADYGYTF. For the CDR3, the DNA is TGTGCCAGCAGTGAACTGCCGGCGGACTATGGCTACACCTTC.

The CDR3 bases are TGTGCCAGCAGTGGGCAACGGGCAGAGACTAACTATGGCTACACCTTC. Encoded protein: CASSGQRAETNYGYTF. The rearrangement joins TRBV25-1 to TRBJ1-2; unclear D gene. Per germline, CDR1 MGHDK and CDR2 SYGVNS. Trimming left V 4 bases short and J 0 bases short, with 15 bases between. This CDR3 is 16 amino acids long.

The chain is built from TRBV4-1 and TRBJ2-7; D remains unclear. The CDR3 contains 14 residues. Between the trimmed V and J ends, which lost 0 bases and 4 bases, there was a span of 10 bases. The germline CDR1 and CDR2 sequences are MGHRA and YSYEKL. DNA of the CDR3: TGCGCCAGCAGCCAAGATACACAGACTTACGAGCAGTACTTC. Translated: CASSQDTQTYEQYF.